Below are 17 T cell receptor beta chains sequenced from a single sample in a study of early T cells in non-severe SARS-CoV-2 infection. One entry per CDR3 protein results from TCRdb running MiXCR on the 5' RACE reads. The top ten hold about 8.3% of the sample, which has roughly 70,000 distinct CDR3 sequences, around 14% seen once. Sequencing input: whole blood. All receptors derive from an adult who was a healthcare worker with PCR-confirmed SARS-CoV-2 infection or an uninfected control (not recorded which).

For the CDR3, the DNA is TGTGCCACCAGTGATCCTAGACAGGAGGGCTCCGTGTACAATGAGCAGTTCTTC. Protein sequence: CATSDPRQEGSVYNEQFF. J is TRBJ2-1 and V is TRBV24-1; D possibly uses TRBD1 or TRBD2 (6 bases each). Per the germline V gene, CDR1 is KGHDR and CDR2 is SFDVKD. The CDR3 contains 18 residues. Trimming shortened V by 3 bases and J by 4 bases, and 21 bases separated the two germline ends.

This clonotype was seen only a few times. The chain combines TRBV29-1 with TRBJ2-2; 9 bases agree with TRBD1. V trimming: 6 bases; J trimming: 7 bases; junction bases outside the gene matches: 6. CDR3 length: 13 residues. CDR1 and CDR2 (germline): SQVTM, ANQGSEA. The CDR3 DNA follows: TGCAGCGTCGACAGGGGGTCAAACGGGGAGCTGTTTTTT. This translates into CSVDRGSNGELFF.

The chain combines TRBV10-2 with TRBJ2-7; D gene ambiguous. Trimming removed 7 bases from V and 2 bases from J, with 24 bases in between. This CDR3 has 17 amino acids. Germline loops: CDR1 WSHSY, CDR2 SAAADI. CDR3 residues: CASTYGPLERTTYEQYF. The CDR3 bases are TGCGCCAGCACTTACGGGCCCCTGGAGCGTACAACCTACGAGCAGTACTTC.

CDR3 protein: CASSQEAYGYTF. The CDR3 coding sequence is TGTGCCAGCAGCCAAGAGGCCTATGGCTACACCTTC. The chain couples TRBV3-1 to TRBJ1-2; D call uncertain. The CDR3 has 12 amino acids. CDR1 and CDR2 from the germline V gene are LGHDT and YNNKEL (reference sequence). The ends were cut back, 0 bases at V and 4 bases at J, with 3 bases in the middle.

In this sample, this clonotype turned up many times. The gene calls are TRBV6-4 and TRBJ2-1; TRBD2 matches 7 bases. Germline assignment: CDR1 MRHNA and CDR2 SNTAGT. This CDR3 spans 17 amino acids. The trim removed 0 bases at V and 2 bases at J, leaving 7 bases unmatched. CDR3 in amino acids: CASSDSIRSGTYNEQFF. The CDR3 coding sequence is TGTGCCAGCAGTGACTCGATTAGGAGCGGGACCTACAATGAGCAGTTCTTC.

The chain recombines TRBV7-2 with TRBJ1-6, with 7 bases that match TRBD1. With V trimmed by 4 bases and J by 5 bases, 8 bases remained unmatched. This CDR3 is 16 amino acids long. Per germline, CDR1 SGHTA and CDR2 FQGNSA. DNA of the CDR3: TGTGCCAGCAGCTCAGGGACAGTGGGGGATAATTCACCCCTCCACTTT. It encodes CASSSGTVGDNSPLHF.

The chain has TRBV7-3 and TRBJ2-2, with TRBD1 matching over 9 bases. From germline, CDR1 is SGHTA and CDR2 FQGTGA. The V and J ends lost 4 bases and 8 bases, in that order; junction bases with no gene match: 8. The CDR3 extends over 15 amino acids. This CDR3 is CASSYTGGGSGELFF. CDR3 DNA sequence: TGTGCCAGCAGCTACACAGGGGGCGGAAGTGGGGAGCTGTTTTTT.

This clonotype came up a few times. V gene TRBV28 combines with J gene TRBJ2-7; D unclear. Germline V gene lookup returns CDR1 MDHEN and CDR2 SYDVKM. The CDR3 runs to 12 residues. V shed 6 bases and J shed 4 bases, with 10 bases lying between them. This CDR3 reads CASSTSDYEQYF. DNA for the CDR3: TGTGCCAGCAGCACCAGTGATTACGAGCAGTACTTC.

The genes are TRBV20-1 and TRBJ2-7; D possibly corresponds to TRBD2 (5 bases). V shed 0 bases and J shed 7 bases, with 13 bases lying between them. In germline, CDR1 is DFQATT, CDR2 SNEGSKA (reference sequence). CDR3 length equals 13 residues. CDR3: CSARDLLAGEQYF. The CDR3 coding sequence is TGCAGTGCTAGAGATTTGCTAGCTGGGGAGCAGTACTTC.

This clonotype showed up just a few times. The gene calls are TRBV7-6 and TRBJ2-7, with TRBD1 matching 8 bases. This CDR3 has 15 amino acids. The junction had 1 base not matched to a gene; V was cut back by 0 bases and J by 0 bases. CDR1 is SGHVS and CDR2 is FNYEAQ in the germline V gene. The CDR3 coding sequence is TGTGCCAGCAGCTTAGCCACAGGGGGCTCCTACGAGCAGTACTTC. This translates into CASSLATGGSYEQYF.

This clonotype was picked up a small number of times. The V gene is TRBV7-2, the J gene TRBJ2-3, with 14 bases lining up with TRBD2. This CDR3 has 15 amino acids. The junction had 6 bases not matched to a gene; V was cut back by 4 bases and J by 9 bases. Germline values: CDR1 SGHTA, CDR2 FQGNSA. The CDR3 DNA reads as TGTGCCAGCAGCTCCGGACTAGCGGGAGGAGGGACGCAGTATTTT. This sequence encodes CASSSGLAGGGTQYF.

V gene TRBV27 combines with J gene TRBJ2-1; D is uncertain. V was clipped by 4 bases and J by 7 bases, with 5 bases between them. This CDR3 region has 11 residues. Germline V gives CDR1 MNHEY, CDR2 SMNVEV (reference sequence). The CDR3 is CASSSNNEQFF. CDR3 DNA sequence: TGTGCCAGCAGTTCTAATAATGAGCAGTTCTTC.

The V gene is TRBV2, the J gene TRBJ2-1; D perhaps matches TRBD2 (5 bases). CDR1 SNHLY and CDR2 FYNNEI come from the germline V gene. CDR3 size: 15 residues. V shed 7 bases and J shed 1 base, with 14 bases lying between them. The CDR3 sequence: CASNKAGASYNEQFF. CDR3 DNA: TGTGCCAGCAATAAGGCGGGTGCTTCCTACAATGAGCAGTTCTTC. The whole variable domain, remainder taken from reference TRBV2 and TRBJ2-1, is EPEVTQTPSHQVTQMGQEVILRCVPISNHLYFYWYRQILGQKVEFLVSFYNNEISEKSEIFDDQFSVERPDGSNFTLKIRSTKLEDSAMYFCASNKAGASYNEQFFGPGTRLTVL.

The chain is built from TRBV10-3 and TRBJ2-5; 9 bases agree with TRBD2. The V gene's germline CDR1 is ENHRY and CDR2 SYGVKD. The CDR3 covers 16 residues. Trimming removed 2 bases from V and 6 bases from J; junction bases left unmatched: 10. In nucleotides, the CDR3 is TGTGCCATCAGTGAGATGCTTAGCGGGAGTTTAAAGACCCAGTACTTC. Its translation: CAISEMLSGSLKTQYF.

This clonotype was detected only a few times. The chain has TRBV5-1 and TRBJ2-3; 7 bases are a match to TRBD1. The trim removed 3 bases at V and 4 bases at J, leaving 8 bases unmatched. Germline V gives CDR1 SGHRS, CDR2 YFSETQ. The CDR3 runs 15 residues. CDR3 coding DNA: TGCGCCAGCAGCTCCGGATCGACAGGGCCAGATACGCAGTATTTT. This gives the protein CASSSGSTGPDTQYF.

This clonotype turned up a few times. The rearrangement links TRBV7-9 to TRBJ2-2; no clear D gene. Germline V gene lookup returns CDR1 SEHNR and CDR2 FQNEAQ (reference sequence). This CDR3 region has 15 residues. Trimming pared 2 bases from V and 2 bases from J, leaving 9 bases between. The CDR3 loop reads CASSLTATNTGELFF. CDR3 sequence (DNA): TGTGCCAGCAGCTTAACCGCTACCAACACCGGGGAGCTGTTTTTT.

In DNA form, the CDR3 reads TGTGCCAGCAGTCCCGGGGGGGCTAAGTACGAGCAGTACTTC. The encoded protein is CASSPGGAKYEQYF. The V call is TRBV6-5, the J call TRBJ2-7; 8 bases line up with TRBD2. J was trimmed by 4 bases and V by 5 bases; bases with no gene match: 7. Germline CDR1 reads MNHEY; CDR2 reads SVGAGI. The CDR3 totals 14 residues.